The 15 T cell receptor beta chains below come from one sample, sequenced in a study of blood T cells in healthy people across ages. Then a second PCR, running about 6 to 12 cycles, was carried out with a sample-barcoded 5' primer and a J-beta primer mix. One entry per CDR3 protein, called by TCRdb with MiXCR from the 5' RACE reads. The sample records hundreds of thousands of distinct CDR3 sequences, 45% to 70% being singletons. The sequencing input was blood. The receptors were sampled from a man aged 35 to 55 in good health.

The chain has TRBV4-2 and TRBJ1-1; D call uncertain. V was clipped by 3 bases and J by 2 bases, with 10 bases between them. The germline CDR1 and CDR2 sequences are LGHNA and YNFKEQ. This CDR3 is built from 14 residues. The CDR3 DNA reads TGTGCCAGCAGCCAGCAAACAGAAAACACTGAAGCTTTCTTT. Translation gives CASSQQTENTEAFF.

The chain uses TRBV7-2 and TRBJ1-3, with D perhaps TRBD1 (6 bases). In germline, CDR1 is SGHTA, CDR2 FQGNSA. The CDR3 runs 15 residues. V lost 2 bases, J lost 5 bases, and 13 bases lay in between. The CDR3 DNA sequence: TGTGCCAGCAGCTTACGTGGACAGAATAGAAACACCATATATTTT. It specifies CASSLRGQNRNTIYF.

This clonotype appeared a single time. The rearrangement uses TRBV9 and TRBJ2-7; TRBD2 might be the D (5 bases). V lost 1 base and J 0 bases, leaving 8 bases between the germline ends. Germline V gene sequence: CDR1 SGDLS, CDR2 YYNGEE. This CDR3 contains 14 residues. The CDR3 sequence is CASSVWESSYEQYF. The CDR3 coding sequence is TGTGCCAGCAGCGTATGGGAGAGCTCCTACGAGCAGTACTTC.

In this sample, this clonotype turned up a few times. The chain is built from TRBV11-3 and TRBJ2-7; D uncertain. In germline, CDR1 is SGHNT, CDR2 YENEEA. The CDR3 runs 14 residues. Trimming shortened V by 4 bases and J by 4 bases, and 14 bases separated the two germline ends. This chain's CDR3 is CASSSVTGIYEQYF. In DNA, the CDR3 is TGTGCCAGCAGCTCCGTAACGGGTATTTACGAGCAGTACTTC.

The V gene is TRBV7-2, the J gene TRBJ2-7; D call uncertain. The ends were cut back, 6 bases at V and 2 bases at J, with 11 bases in the middle. The CDR3 has 13 residues. CDR1 and CDR2 from the germline V gene are SGHTA and FQGNSA. The CDR3 here is CASRRLSAYEQYF. The CDR3 nucleotides read TGTGCCAGCAGACGACTTTCCGCCTACGAGCAGTACTTC.

The V and J genes are TRBV21-1 and TRBJ2-4; the table gives TRBD2 as D, unverified against the DNA. TRBV21-1 is noted as a pseudogene. The CDR3 is 14 amino acids. The CDR3 sequence is CASSTPGGEDIQYF. The CDR3 DNA reads TGTGCCAGCAGCACCCCCGGAGGGGAGGACATTCAGTACTTC.

This clonotype was seen many times. The CDR3 protein is CASSLANEQFF. The CDR3 nucleotides are TGTGCCAGCAGCTTAGCCAATGAGCAGTTCTTC. The chain combines TRBV7-2 with TRBJ2-1; D ambiguous. The CDR3 is made up of 11 amino acids. V lost 0 bases, J lost 6 bases, and 0 bases lay in between. Per the germline V gene, CDR1 is SGHTA and CDR2 is FQGNSA.

This chain uses TRBV7-9 with TRBJ2-7, with TRBD2 as a possible D gene (5 bases). V lost 1 base and J lost 1, with 11 bases in between. The CDR3 extends over 15 amino acids. CDR1 and CDR2 from the germline V gene are SEHNR and FQNEAQ (reference sequence). Written as DNA, the CDR3 is TGTGCCAGCAGCTTAGATCCTCCGGGGTCCTACGAGCAGTACTTC. Translating gives CASSLDPPGSYEQYF.

The genes are TRBV6-5 and TRBJ1-4, with a possible D match to TRBD1 (5 bases). Germline assignment: CDR1 MNHEY and CDR2 SVGAGI. This CDR3 is built from 15 residues. V was cut by 5 bases and J by 5 bases, with 15 bases left in between. The CDR3 DNA follows: TGTGCCAGCAGTCCATCACAGGAGCAAAATGAAAAACTGTTTTTT. It yields the protein CASSPSQEQNEKLFF.

The chain couples TRBV12-3 or TRBV12-4 to TRBJ2-6, with TRBD1 matching over 8 bases. CDR3 length: 20 residues. V was clipped by 5 bases and J by 0 bases; unmatched bases: 15. The CDR3, as DNA: TGTGCCAGCAGTCCCGAGGGACGGAGGACAGGGCGCTCTGGGGCCAACGTCCTGACTTTC. Its protein is CASSPEGRRTGRSGANVLTF.

The V call is TRBV3-1, the J call TRBJ2-5, with D possibly matching TRBD1 (6 bases). The assigned J gene may be wrong: the sequence end matches TRBJ2-7 better. Germline assignment: CDR1 LGHDT and CDR2 YNNKEL (reference sequence). CDR3 length: 13 residues. The CDR3 loop is CASSHPGVHEQYF. CDR3 coding DNA: TGTGCCAGCAGCCATCCAGGGGTCCACGAGCAGTACTTC.

The chain links TRBV4-3 to TRBJ2-4; possibly TRBD1 for D (5 bases). The DNA end is more similar to TRBJ2-7, so the J call may be wrong. The CDR3 consists of 13 residues. CDR1 is LGHNA, CDR2 YSLEER, per germline. The DNA for the CDR3 is TGCGCCAGCAGCCAAGATGACAGAGTCGAGCAGTACTTC. It is translated as CASSQDDRVEQYF.

The table lists this clonotype with a few counts. The chain links TRBV27 to TRBJ2-5; D possibly corresponds to TRBD2 (6 bases). V shed 5 bases and J shed 0 bases, with 19 bases lying between them. This CDR3 is built from 17 residues. The V gene's germline CDR1 is MNHEY and CDR2 SMNVEV (reference sequence). This CDR3 is CASSRAGGGGYQETQYF. The CDR3 DNA follows: TGTGCCAGCAGTCGCGCCGGGGGTGGCGGGTACCAAGAGACCCAGTACTTC.

V gene TRBV28 combines with J gene TRBJ1-5, with D unclear. Trimming took off 6 bases at V and 1 base at J, with 10 bases between the two ends. CDR1 and CDR2 (germline): MDHEN, SYDVKM. CDR3 length equals 14 residues. The CDR3 DNA sequence: TGTGCCAGCAGAAGTGTATCGAGCAATCAGCCCCAGCATTTT. Translating it yields CASRSVSSNQPQHF.

The chain employs TRBV29-1 and TRBJ2-5; either TRBD1 or TRBD2 may fit D (5 bases each). In germline, CDR1 is SQVTM, CDR2 ANQGSEA. There are 12 residues in the CDR3. With 4 bases removed from V and 5 bases from J, the gap between germline ends came to 11 bases. The CDR3 DNA sequence: TGCAGCGTTGGGGGGTATAGGGAGACCCAGTACTTC. It specifies CSVGGYRETQYF.